The text below deals with one T cell receptor beta chain. Its antigen is undetermined. Assay used: immunoSEQ multiplex PCR; TCRdb lists only in-frame clones, some missing. Altogether some 2,000,000 clones are present, about 95% being singletons, with the ten largest covering approximately 1.2%. CD8 cells classed as naive were CD45RO-negative and positively selected for CCR7, excluding terminally differentiated effector memory CD45RA+ cells. Each donor was a Caucasian adult residing in Nashville, Tennessee. This sample is drawn from a study of shared clonotypes between healthy human individuals. Study results and caveats: In contrast to clonotypes shared by all four donors, non-shared clonotypes had lower generation probabilities. Among the subsets, naive ones generally showed larger estimated richness than memory ones.

Germline V lookup: CDR1 MDHEN, CDR2 SYDVKM. V gave up 7 bases and J gave up 2 bases; unmatched junction bases: 13. The CDR3 extends over 16 amino acids. The sequencing input was naive CD8+ T cells sorted from blood. This TCR was recovered from a man aged 18 to 29 in good health. V gene TRBV28 combines with J gene TRBJ1-1, with 7 bases fitting TRBD1. As DNA, the CDR3 is TGTGCCAGCACCAGTTATACCGGGACAGTTAACACTGAAGCTTTCTTT. Amino acids: CASTSYTGTVNTEAFF.